The present entry profiles one T cell receptor (beta chain) with its context. What it recognizes is unknown. The protocol was immunoSEQ multiplex PCR, while the TCRdb copy is restricted to in-frame clones and leaves out a portion. The sample has approximately 110,000 clones; 88% are singletons. Per the germline V gene, CDR1 is MDHEN and CDR2 is SYDVKM. V gave up 5 bases and J gave up 4 bases, with 12 bases separating them. The CDR3 totals 13 residues. The sample is drawn from a study of cytomegalovirus exposure and HLA in healthy donors. Study-wide results and limits: Reported results showed that the classifier diagnosed cytomegalovirus status with high specificity and sensitivity. TCR sequences were mostly rare, though some public TCRs occurred in many donors.

The sequencing input was PBMCs. This clonotype was obtained from a woman aged 18-29 years in good health and CMV-seronegative. The chain carries TRBV28 and TRBJ2-7, with D perhaps TRBD1 (5 bases). The CDR3 sequence: CASSPTRGYEQYF. In DNA form, the CDR3 reads TGTGCCAGCAGTCCAACAAGGGGTTACGAGCAGTACTTC.